This T cell receptor beta chain was sequenced for a study of shared clonotypes between healthy human individuals. Naive CD8 cells comprised CD45RO-negative, CCR7-positively selected cells, excluding terminally differentiated effector memory CD45RA+ cells. CDR1 is LNHDA and CDR2 is SQIVND in the germline V gene (reference sequence). V was cut by 3 bases and J by 5 bases, with 14 bases left in between. There are 15 residues in the CDR3. Evenly divided among several immunoSEQ plates was the genomic DNA of each subset. Assay used: immunoSEQ multiplex PCR; TCRdb lists only in-frame clones, some missing. This sample has approximately 2,200,000 clones, with about 92% found just once. This clone was seen only once.

This TCR derives from a man between 18 and 29 years old in good health. Some clones in this sample may be carry-over from other donors' samples. V gene TRBV19 combines with J gene TRBJ2-1, with D possibly matching TRBD2 (6 bases). Input material: naive CD8+ T cells from PBMCs. Here the CDR3 reads CASSIDLGRNNEQFF. CDR3 in DNA: TGTGCCAGTAGTATCGACCTAGGGAGGAACAATGAGCAGTTCTTC.